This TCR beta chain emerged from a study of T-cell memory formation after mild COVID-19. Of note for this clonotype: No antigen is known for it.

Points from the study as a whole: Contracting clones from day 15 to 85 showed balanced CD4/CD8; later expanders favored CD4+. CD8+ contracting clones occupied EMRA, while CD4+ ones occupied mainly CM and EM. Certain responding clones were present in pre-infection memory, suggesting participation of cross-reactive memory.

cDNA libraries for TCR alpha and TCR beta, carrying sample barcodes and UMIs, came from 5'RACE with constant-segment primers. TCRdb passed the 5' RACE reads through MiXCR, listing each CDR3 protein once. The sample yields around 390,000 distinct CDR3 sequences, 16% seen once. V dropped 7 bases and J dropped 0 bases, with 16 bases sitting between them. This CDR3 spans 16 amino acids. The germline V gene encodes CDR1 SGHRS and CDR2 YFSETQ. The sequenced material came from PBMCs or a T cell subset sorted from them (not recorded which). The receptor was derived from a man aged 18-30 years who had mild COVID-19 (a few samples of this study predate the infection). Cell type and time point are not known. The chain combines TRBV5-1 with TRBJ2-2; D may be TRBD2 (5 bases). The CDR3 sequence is CASSFAAVANTGELFF. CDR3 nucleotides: TGCGCCAGCTCTTTTGCAGCGGTCGCGAACACCGGGGAGCTGTTTTTT.